The 10 T cell receptor beta chains given below trace back to one sample, sequenced in a study of shared clonotypes between healthy human individuals. This table comes from immunoSEQ multiplex PCR, and its TCRdb copy is limited to in-frame clones, with some not included. The table includes around 2,000,000 clones, about 94% detected once. CD45RO-negative, CCR7-selected cells formed the naive CD8 fraction, which excluded terminally differentiated effector memory CD45RA+ cells. Specimen: naive CD8+ T cells sorted from blood. These receptors all come from a man between 18 and 29 years old in good health.

The chain recombines TRBV28 with TRBJ2-7, with D uncertain. CDR3 length equals 15 residues. Germline assignment: CDR1 MDHEN and CDR2 SYDVKM. Deletions cut 4 bases from V and 0 bases from J, with 13 bases between. The CDR3 DNA reads as TGTGCCAGCAGTTCTCAAACTGAGAGCTCCTACGAGCAGTACTTC. This translates into CASSSQTESSYEQYF.

This chain connects TRBV7-6 to TRBJ1-3; D remains ambiguous. V was trimmed by 5 bases and J by 1 base, leaving 18 bases between them. This CDR3 has 17 residues. Germline V CDR1 and CDR2: SGHVS, FNYEAQ. The CDR3 protein is CASSPSIVGGSGNTIYF. CDR3 DNA sequence: TGTGCCAGCAGCCCTAGTATAGTTGGAGGTTCTGGAAACACCATATATTTT.

This clone was found once. The V and J genes are TRBV15 and TRBJ2-5, with no clear D. Looked up from germline, CDR1 is LNHNV and CDR2 is YYDKDF (reference sequence). V dropped 5 bases and J dropped 1 base, with 17 bases sitting between them. The CDR3 spans 16 residues. Here the CDR3 DNA reads TGTGCCACCAGCCGATGGTTGACACAAGGCCAAGAGACCCAGTACTTC. Translating it yields CATSRWLTQGQETQYF.

The DNA of the CDR3 is TGTGCCAGCAGCTTGGAAGGCAGGGGAGAGACCCAGTACTTC. Encoded protein: CASSLEGRGETQYF. This sequence joins TRBV5-6 and TRBJ2-5; TRBD1 is a possible D gene (6 bases). The CDR3 loop spans 14 amino acids. The germline gives CDR1 SGHDT, CDR2 YYEEEE. Deletions cut 0 bases from V and 4 bases from J, with 10 bases between.

The chain carries TRBV6-6 and TRBJ2-7; D ambiguous. V lost 1 base and J 7 bases, leaving 8 bases between the germline ends. Germline CDR1 is MNHNY and CDR2 is SVGAGI (reference sequence). The CDR3 runs 12 residues. Written as DNA, the CDR3 is TGTGCCAGCAGTTACTTAATGGGGGAGCAGTACTTC. This gives the protein CASSYLMGEQYF.

V and J are TRBV6-5 and TRBJ2-2; possible D gene TRBD1, 6 bases. Trimming removed 7 bases at V and 7 bases at J, with 13 bases between. Germline CDR1 reads MNHEY; CDR2 reads SVGAGI. The CDR3 contains 13 residues. CDR3 in amino acids: CASNTGRGGELFF. The CDR3 DNA is TGTGCCAGCAATACAGGGCGAGGCGGGGAGCTGTTTTTT.

This chain connects TRBV5-1 to TRBJ1-1; D not certain. This CDR3 is built from 14 residues. With 4 bases removed from V and 1 base from J, the gap between germline ends came to 11 bases. Germline loops: CDR1 SGHRS, CDR2 YFSETQ. The DNA of the CDR3 is TGCGCCAGCAGCCGACCTCAAGAGAACACTGAAGCTTTCTTT. Translating gives CASSRPQENTEAFF.

The gene calls are TRBV7-6 and TRBJ1-1; D unresolved. The CDR3 runs to 13 residues. The V gene's germline CDR1 is SGHVS and CDR2 FNYEAQ. Trimming stripped 1 base from V and 7 bases from J, with 10 bases between. The CDR3 bases are TGTGCCAGCAGCTTAGAAGAGACCGGTGAAGCTTTCTTT. It codes for CASSLEETGEAFF.

The chain carries TRBV12-1 and TRBJ1-2. TRBV12-1 is an annotated pseudogene. The CDR3 loop spans 16 amino acids. The CDR3 protein is CASSFLRQRANYGYTF. The DNA of the CDR3 is TGTGCCAGCAGCTTTTTGCGTCAGAGAGCTAACTATGGCTACACCTTC.

The chain links TRBV14 to TRBJ2-1; D is unclear. Per the germline V gene, CDR1 is SGHDN and CDR2 is FVKESK. The CDR3 is 15 amino acids. Trimming pared 0 bases from V and 0 bases from J, leaving 6 bases between. The CDR3 nucleotides are TGTGCCAGCAGCCAAGAAGTGAGCTCCTACAATGAGCAGTTCTTC. Encoded protein: CASSQEVSSYNEQFF.